This T cell receptor beta chain was observed in a study of T cell changes during pregnancy in multiple sclerosis. V trimming: 3 bases; J trimming: 0 bases; junction bases outside the gene matches: 11. The CDR3 is 18 amino acids. Per the germline V gene, CDR1 is LNHDA and CDR2 is SQIVND (reference sequence). Profiled with immunoSEQ multiplex PCR; TCRdb holds only in-frame clones, not every one. In the table there are roughly 35,000 clones, 90% to 95% of which are singletons. The TCR comes from a female donor with multiple sclerosis, enrolled in a pregnancy study. The chain uses TRBV19 and TRBJ2-1; TRBD1 matches at 7 bases. Sample: CD4+ T cells from peripheral blood mononuclear cells, taken after pregnancy. CDR3 protein: CASSIMTGSKGSYNEQFF. Written as DNA, the CDR3 is TGTGCCAGTAGTATCATGACAGGGTCCAAGGGCTCCTACAATGAGCAGTTCTTC.